Below are 6 T cell receptor beta chains sequenced from a single sample in a study of blood T cell repertoires in COVID-19. TCRdb's table, derived via immunoSEQ multiplex PCR, lists solely in-frame clones and lacks some. The sample consists of over 60,000 clones, 65% to 90% of them appearing once. The sequencing sample was made of peripheral blood. The origin of the receptors is a man aged 65-85 years with active or convalescent COVID-19.

The rearrangement joins TRBV5-1 to TRBJ1-2, with TRBD1 as a possible D gene (5 bases). This CDR3 spans 14 amino acids. In germline, CDR1 is SGHRS, CDR2 YFSETQ. V was trimmed by 7 bases and J by 5 bases, leaving 18 bases between them. For the CDR3, the DNA is TGCGCCAGCGGGTGGGGGGATCGGATATATGGCTACACCTTC. Encoded protein: CASGWGDRIYGYTF.

This chain joins TRBV10-3 and TRBJ2-2; 7 bases fit TRBD1. This CDR3 contains 18 residues. Per the germline V gene, CDR1 is ENHRY and CDR2 is SYGVKD. Unmatched junction bases numbered 13, after V lost 5 bases and J lost 1 base. The CDR3 spells CAISPGQPTAKNTGELFF. The CDR3, as DNA: TGTGCCATCAGTCCGGGACAGCCCACCGCGAAGAACACCGGGGAGCTGTTTTTT.

Only one count was recorded for this clone. This chain joins TRBV3-1 (or the pseudogene TRBV3-2) and TRBJ2-1, with D possibly TRBD1 on 5 matching bases. Germline CDR1 reads LGHDT; CDR2 reads YNNKEL (reference sequence). Trimming took off 8 bases at V and 3 bases at J, with 17 bases between the two ends. The CDR3 has 15 amino acids. The chain's CDR3 is CASLNLGASYNEQFF. In DNA, the CDR3 is TGTGCCAGCCTCAATCTAGGGGCTAGCTACAATGAGCAGTTCTTC.

This chain uses TRBV18 with TRBJ1-1; D is possibly TRBD1 (5 bases). Trimming cost V 6 bases and J 7 bases, with 9 bases left between them. The CDR3 runs to 11 residues. Germline V gives CDR1 KGHSH, CDR2 LQKENI. The CDR3 nucleotides read TGTGCCAGCTCCCAAAGGGGTGAAGCTTTCTTT. Its translation: CASSQRGEAFF.

This rearrangement joins TRBV24-1 to TRBJ1-2; no definite D call. The length of the CDR3 is 15 residues. Germline assignment: CDR1 KGHDR and CDR2 SFDVKD. V lost 3 bases and J lost 1, with 11 bases in between. As DNA, the CDR3 is TGTGCCACCAGTGATCCTAACTTGAATAACTATGGCTACACCTTC. Translation: CATSDPNLNNYGYTF.

The chain uses TRBV2 and TRBJ1-1; D is possibly TRBD1 (5 bases). Germline V gene lookup returns CDR1 SNHLY and CDR2 FYNNEI. The CDR3 loop spans 13 amino acids. The V gene lost 7 bases and the J gene lost 4 bases, with 13 bases spanning the gap. CDR3 in amino acids: CASTGQGFTEAFF. The CDR3 region has the DNA TGTGCCAGCACAGGGCAGGGATTCACTGAAGCTTTCTTT.